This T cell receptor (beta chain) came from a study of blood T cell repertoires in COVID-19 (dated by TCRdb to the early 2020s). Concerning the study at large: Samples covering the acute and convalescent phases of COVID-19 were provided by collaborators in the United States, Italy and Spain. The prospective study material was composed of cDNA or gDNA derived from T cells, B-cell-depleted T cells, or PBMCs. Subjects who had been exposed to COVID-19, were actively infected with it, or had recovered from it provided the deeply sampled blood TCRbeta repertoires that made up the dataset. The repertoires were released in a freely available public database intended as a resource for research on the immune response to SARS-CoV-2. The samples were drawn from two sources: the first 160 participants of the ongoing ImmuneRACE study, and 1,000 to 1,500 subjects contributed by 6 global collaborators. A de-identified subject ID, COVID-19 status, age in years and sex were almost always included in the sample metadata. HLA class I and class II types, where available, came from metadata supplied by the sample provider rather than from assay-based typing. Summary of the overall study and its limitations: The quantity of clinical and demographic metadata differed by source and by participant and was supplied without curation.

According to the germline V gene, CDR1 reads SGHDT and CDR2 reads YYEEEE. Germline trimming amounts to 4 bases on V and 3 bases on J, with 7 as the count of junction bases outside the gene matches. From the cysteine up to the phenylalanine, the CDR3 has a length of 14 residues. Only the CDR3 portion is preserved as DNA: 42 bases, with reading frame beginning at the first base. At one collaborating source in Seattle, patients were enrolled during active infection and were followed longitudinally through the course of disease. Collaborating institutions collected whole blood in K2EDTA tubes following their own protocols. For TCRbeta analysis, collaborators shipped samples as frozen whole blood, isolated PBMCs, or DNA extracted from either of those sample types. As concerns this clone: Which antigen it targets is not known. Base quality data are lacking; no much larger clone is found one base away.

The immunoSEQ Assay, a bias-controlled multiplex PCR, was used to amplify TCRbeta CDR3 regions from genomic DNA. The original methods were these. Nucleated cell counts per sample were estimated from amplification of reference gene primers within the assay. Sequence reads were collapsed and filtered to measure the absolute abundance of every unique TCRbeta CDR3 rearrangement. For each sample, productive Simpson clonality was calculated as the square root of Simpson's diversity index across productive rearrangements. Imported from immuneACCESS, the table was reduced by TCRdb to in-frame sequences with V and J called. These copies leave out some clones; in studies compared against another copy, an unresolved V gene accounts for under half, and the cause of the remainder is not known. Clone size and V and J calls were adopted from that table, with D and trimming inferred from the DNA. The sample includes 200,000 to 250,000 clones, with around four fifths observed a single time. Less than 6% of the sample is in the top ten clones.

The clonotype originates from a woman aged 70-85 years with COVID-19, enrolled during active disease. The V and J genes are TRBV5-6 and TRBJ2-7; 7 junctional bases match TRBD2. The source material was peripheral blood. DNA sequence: TGTGCCAGCAGCCCCATTGGGGACTACTACGAGCAGTACTTC. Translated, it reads CASSPIGDYYEQYF.